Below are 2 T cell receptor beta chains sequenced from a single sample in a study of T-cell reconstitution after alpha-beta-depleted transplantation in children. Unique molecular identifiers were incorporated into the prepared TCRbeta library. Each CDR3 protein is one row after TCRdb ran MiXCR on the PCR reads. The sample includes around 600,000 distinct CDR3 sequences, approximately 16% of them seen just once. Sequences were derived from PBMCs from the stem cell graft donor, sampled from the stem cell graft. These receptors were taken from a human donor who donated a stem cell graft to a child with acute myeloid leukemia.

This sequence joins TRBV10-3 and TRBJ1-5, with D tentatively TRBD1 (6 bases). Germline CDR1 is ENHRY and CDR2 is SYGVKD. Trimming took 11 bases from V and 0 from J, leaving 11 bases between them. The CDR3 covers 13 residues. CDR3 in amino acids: CASGAYSNQPQHF. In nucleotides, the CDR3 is TGTGCCTCAGGGGCCTATAGCAATCAGCCCCAGCATTTT.

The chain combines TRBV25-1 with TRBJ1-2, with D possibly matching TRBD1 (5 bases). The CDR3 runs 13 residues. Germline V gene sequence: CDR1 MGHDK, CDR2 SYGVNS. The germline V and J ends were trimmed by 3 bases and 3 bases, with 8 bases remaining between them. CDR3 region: CASSEGRDYGYTF. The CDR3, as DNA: TGTGCCAGCAGTGAGGGGCGCGACTATGGCTACACCTTC.